Listed here are 4 T cell receptor beta chains from one sample, sequenced in a study of OX40 agonist ivuxolimab in advanced cancers. Library method: the immunoSEQ multiplex PCR assay. This immuneACCESS table, as held by TCRdb, lists in-frame sequences with V and J called but not all clones. Of the missing ones, under half trace to an unresolved V gene in checked studies; the others have no known cause. Counted in this sample were about 64,000 clones; over 65% of them appeared once. In total, the top ten clones hold roughly 2% of the sample. The sequencing used CD4+ or CD8+ T cells sorted from blood, collected in a trial of the OX40 agonist ivuxolimab. Receptors were obtained from an adult with an advanced solid tumor such as melanoma, head and neck, liver or kidney cancer.

The chain recombines TRBV2 with TRBJ2-5, with 7 bases fitting TRBD2. This CDR3 is built from 13 residues. The ends lost 6 bases at V and 9 bases at J; junction bases unmatched: 10. Germline CDR1 and CDR2: SNHLY and FYNNEI. CDR3 in DNA: TGTGCCAGCAGGGTAGATGGGGGGAGGGCCCAGTACTTC. It yields the protein CASRVDGGRAQYF.

V gene TRBV15 combines with J gene TRBJ2-3; D possibly corresponds to TRBD2 (6 bases). CDR1 is LNHNV, CDR2 YYDKDF, per germline (reference sequence). V lost 5 bases to trimming and J lost 0 bases, with 15 bases between them. CDR3 size: 16 residues. The CDR3 region is CATSGRGDFSTDTQYF. As DNA, the CDR3 is TGTGCCACCAGCGGCCGAGGGGACTTTAGCACAGATACGCAGTATTTT.

The chain is built from TRBV7-9 and TRBJ1-5; 9 bases are a match to TRBD1. The CDR3 loop spans 15 amino acids. Trimming cost V 5 bases and J 2 bases; bases outside gene matches: 4. Germline V gene lookup returns CDR1 SEHNR and CDR2 FQNEAQ (reference sequence). The CDR3 DNA sequence: TGTGCCAGCAGCGTACAGGGGGCGGGCAATCAGCCCCAGCATTTT. Amino acids: CASSVQGAGNQPQHF.

The chain recombines TRBV28 with TRBJ1-5; TRBD1 agrees at 8 bases. Trimming at V came to 3 bases and at J to 4 bases, leaving 20 bases not matched to a gene. Germline lookup yields CDR1 MDHEN and CDR2 SYDVKM. The CDR3 is 20 residues long. The CDR3 reads CASSLYLFRRGRSGNQPQHF. The CDR3 bases are TGTGCCAGCAGTTTGTATTTATTTCGCAGGGGGCGCTCTGGTAATCAGCCCCAGCATTTT.